There are many counts of the clone carrying this TCR beta chain. Its antigen is unidentified. Trimming shortened V by 2 bases and J by 9 bases, and 11 bases separated the two germline ends. The CDR3 is 13 amino acids. CDR1 and CDR2 (germline): SEHNR, FQNEAQ (reference sequence). This sample is part of a study of Ad26.COV2.S vaccination and SARS-CoV-2 variants. In the study overall: Sample donor was a member of the COV1001 Ad26.COV2.S trial arm.

Described treatment: approximately 18 received Ad26.COV2.S at low or high dose, single or two shots; 5 received placebo; per-sample allocation not given. Specimens were obtained on day 63 following the first vaccine or placebo injection. Assay: immunoSEQ multiplex PCR; the TCRdb copy retains only in-frame clones and omits some. The sample includes around 370,000 clones, 70% to 90% of them seen just once. The study's findings and limits: Vaccinees reportedly had broad spike-specific CD8+ and CD4+ T cell responses.

Sequenced here: peripheral blood, sampled in a trial of Ad26.COV2.S vaccine versus placebo. The sequence derives from a person aged 18 to 59 who received the Ad26.COV2.S COVID-19 vaccine or a placebo. J is TRBJ2-1 and V is TRBV7-9; D may be TRBD2 (6 bases). The CDR3 spells CASSLTLGGEQFF. The CDR3 DNA reads TGTGCCAGCAGCTTAACGCTGGGGGGTGAGCAGTTCTTC.